Below are 15 T cell receptor beta chains sequenced from a single sample in a study of blood T cell repertoires in COVID-19. The method was immunoSEQ multiplex PCR; TCRdb's version includes in-frame clones alone and lacks a portion of them. Found here are 15,000 to 20,000 clones, roughly 81% of them singletons; the top ten hold 7% to 8.5%. What was sequenced was peripheral blood. Receptors originate from a man aged 55 to 69 with acute or convalescent COVID-19.

The chain combines TRBV2 with TRBJ1-1; D uncertain. This CDR3 is 13 amino acids long. V lost 4 bases and J 3 bases, leaving 9 bases between the germline ends. Looked up from germline, CDR1 is SNHLY and CDR2 is FYNNEI. In nucleotides, the CDR3 is TGTGCCAGCAGTGTGGGGAGGGACACTGAAGCTTTCTTT. It yields the protein CASSVGRDTEAFF.

This clone appeared once. J is TRBJ1-1 and V is TRBV27; unclear D gene. There are 14 residues in the CDR3. Germline CDR1 is MNHEY and CDR2 is SMNVEV (reference sequence). V dropped 2 bases and J dropped 1 base, with 8 bases sitting between them. CDR3 coding DNA: TGTGCCAGCAGTTTAATCGGGGAGAACACTGAAGCTTTCTTT. Encoded protein: CASSLIGENTEAFF.

This chain uses TRBV19 with TRBJ2-6; no definite D call. Germline lookup yields CDR1 LNHDA and CDR2 SQIVND (reference sequence). V was trimmed by 6 bases and J by 2 bases, leaving 11 bases between them. The CDR3 is 15 amino acids. Here the CDR3 DNA reads TGTGCCAGTAGGTTGACACCAACTGGGGCCAACGTCCTGACTTTC. Protein product: CASRLTPTGANVLTF.

V is TRBV4-1 and J is TRBJ1-3, with 7 bases that match TRBD1. V lost 1 base, J lost 2 bases, and 8 bases stayed unmatched. Germline lookup yields CDR1 MGHRA and CDR2 YSYEKL. The CDR3 extends over 17 amino acids. CDR3 nucleotides: TGCGCCAGCAGCCAAGTACGCGACAGGGATCCTGGAAACACCATATATTTT. It yields the protein CASSQVRDRDPGNTIYF.

There are a few counts of this clone. The rearrangement uses TRBV7-6 and TRBJ1-2; D may be TRBD1 (5 bases). V was cut by 6 bases and J by 2 bases, with 10 bases left in between. This CDR3 comprises 13 residues. Germline lookup yields CDR1 SGHVS and CDR2 FNYEAQ. CDR3 region: CASSPAGNYGYTF. The CDR3 region has the DNA TGTGCCAGCAGTCCCGCAGGGAACTATGGCTACACCTTC. The whole variable domain, remainder taken from reference TRBV7-6 and TRBJ1-2, is GAGVSQSPRYKVTKRGQDVALRCDPISGHVSLYWYRQALGQGPEFLTYFNYEAQQDKSGLPNDRFSAERPEGSISTLTIQRTEQRDSAMYRCASSPAGNYGYTFGSGTRLTVV.

This clone was seen only a few times. The chain employs TRBV5-1 and TRBJ1-2; tentatively, D is TRBD1 (6 bases). The CDR3 length is 12 residues. Germline CDR1 and CDR2: SGHRS and YFSETQ. With 6 bases removed from V and 6 bases from J, the gap between germline ends came to 12 bases. DNA for the CDR3: TGCGCCAGCAACAGGGAGGGGAATGGCTACACCTTC. It translates to CASNREGNGYTF.

This clone was seen once. V and J are TRBV7-3 and TRBJ2-1, with 9 bases matching TRBD2. The CDR3 covers 14 residues. CDR1 is SGHTA, CDR2 FQGTGA, per germline. V trimming: 5 bases; J trimming: 6 bases; junction bases outside the gene matches: 5. This chain's CDR3 is CASSPGTSFNEQFF. In DNA, the CDR3 is TGTGCCAGCAGCCCCGGGACTAGCTTCAATGAGCAGTTCTTC.

The rearrangement uses TRBV27 and TRBJ2-3, with 14 positions matching TRBD2. This CDR3 is built from 17 residues. The junction had 8 bases not matched to a gene; V was cut back by 5 bases and J by 4 bases. CDR1 and CDR2 (germline): MNHEY, SMNVEV (reference sequence). The CDR3 coding sequence is TGTGCCAGCAGTCGACTAGCGGGGGGGCCATTTGCAGATACGCAGTATTTT. It translates to CASSRLAGGPFADTQYF.

The rearrangement joins TRBV14 to TRBJ2-2, with a possible D match to TRBD1 (6 bases). This CDR3 comprises 13 residues. V was pared by 2 bases and J by 7 bases, with 8 bases between. CDR1 is SGHDN and CDR2 is FVKESK in the germline V gene. The CDR3 here is CASSQMTGGELFF. Written as DNA, the CDR3 is TGTGCCAGCAGCCAAATGACAGGCGGGGAGCTGTTTTTT.

The chain joins TRBV5-1 to TRBJ1-3, with 9 bases matching TRBD1. Germline V gene sequence: CDR1 SGHRS, CDR2 YFSETQ. The CDR3 is 16 residues long. V lost 0 bases and J lost 8; bases outside the gene matches: 9. The CDR3 region is CASSLESGQGSYTIYF. Written as DNA, the CDR3 is TGCGCCAGCAGCTTGGAGAGCGGACAGGGGTCGTACACCATATATTTT.

The chain uses TRBV29-1 and TRBJ1-1; D is ambiguous. V lost 3 bases and J 7 bases, leaving 9 bases between the germline ends. This CDR3 has 11 residues. Germline V gene lookup returns CDR1 SQVTM and CDR2 ANQGSEA. The CDR3 loop is CSVEKSNEAFF. CDR3 nucleotides: TGCAGCGTTGAGAAATCTAATGAAGCTTTCTTT.

The chain employs TRBV29-1 and TRBJ1-4; possible D gene TRBD1, 6 bases. V lost 7 bases and J 0 bases, leaving 12 bases between the germline ends. The CDR3 has 14 residues. Germline-derived CDR1 and CDR2 are SQVTM and ANQGSEA. The CDR3 nucleotides read TGCAGCGCCATGGACAGCTCAACTAATGAAAAACTGTTTTTT. This encodes CSAMDSSTNEKLFF.

This chain links TRBV5-1 with TRBJ2-7; TRBD1 might be the D (6 bases). The CDR3 consists of 14 residues. Germline V CDR1 and CDR2: SGHRS, YFSETQ. The V and J ends lost 2 bases and 5 bases respectively, with 14 bases between them. The CDR3 loop reads CASSLFGTGNEQYF. The CDR3 DNA reads as TGCGCCAGCAGCTTATTCGGAACAGGGAACGAGCAGTACTTC.

V usage is TRBV7-9 and J usage is TRBJ1-1; no reliable D call. In germline, CDR1 is SEHNR, CDR2 FQNEAQ (reference sequence). V lost 0 bases, J lost 8 bases, and 10 bases lay in between. The CDR3 spans 13 residues. CDR3 nucleotide sequence: TGTGCCAGCAGCTTAGCACAGTCAAGGGAAGCTTTCTTT. It is translated as CASSLAQSREAFF.

The rearrangement links TRBV9 to TRBJ1-2, with D unclear. Germline-derived CDR1 and CDR2 are SGDLS and YYNGEE. V was shortened by 3 bases and J by 7 bases, with 16 bases between the two germline ends. The length of the CDR3 is 14 residues. The CDR3 DNA sequence: TGTGCCAGCAGCGATCGGAGGGTATCGCCTGGCTACACCTTC. Translation gives CASSDRRVSPGYTF.